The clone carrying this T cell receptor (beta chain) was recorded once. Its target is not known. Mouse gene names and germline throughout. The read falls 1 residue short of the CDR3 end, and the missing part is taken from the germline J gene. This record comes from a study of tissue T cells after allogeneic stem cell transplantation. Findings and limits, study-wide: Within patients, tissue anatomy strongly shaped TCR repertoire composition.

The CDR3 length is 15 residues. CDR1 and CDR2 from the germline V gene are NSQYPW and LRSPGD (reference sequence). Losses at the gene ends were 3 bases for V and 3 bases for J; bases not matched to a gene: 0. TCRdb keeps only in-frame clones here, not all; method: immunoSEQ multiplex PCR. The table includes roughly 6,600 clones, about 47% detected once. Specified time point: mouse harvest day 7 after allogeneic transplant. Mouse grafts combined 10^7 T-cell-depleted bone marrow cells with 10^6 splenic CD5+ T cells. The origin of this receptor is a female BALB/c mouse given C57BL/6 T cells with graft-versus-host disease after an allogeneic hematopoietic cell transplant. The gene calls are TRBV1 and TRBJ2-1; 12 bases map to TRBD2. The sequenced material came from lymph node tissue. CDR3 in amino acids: CTCSATGGAYAEQFF. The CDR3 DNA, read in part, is TGCACCTGCAGTGCGACTGGGGGGGCCTATGCTGAGCAGTTC.